The sample holds many counts of the clone carrying this T cell receptor beta chain. This sample was included in a study of blood T cell repertoires in COVID-19. Study-level information: Italy, Spain and the United States were the sources of the convalescent and acute COVID-19 samples. T cells, B-cell-depleted T cells, or PBMCs provided the cDNA or gDNA that served as material.

V dropped 7 bases and J dropped 4 bases, with 13 bases sitting between them. The CDR3 extends over 14 amino acids. Germline-derived CDR1 and CDR2 are MGHDK and SYGVNS. Original methodology: Estimates of nucleated cell counts were drawn from the amplification of reference gene primers. The repertoire was sequenced with immunoSEQ multiplex PCR; TCRdb's copy has only in-frame clones and lacks some. The DNA was the basis for D and trimming; V, J and clone size are from that table. The table records under 250,000 clones, more than 75% of them present only once. This receptor was obtained from a human donor in a cohort sampled during active COVID-19. The chain has TRBV25-1 and TRBJ1-4; D might be TRBD1 (6 bases). Input material: peripheral blood. The CDR3 DNA sequence: TGTGCCAGCATCGGGGGGACACATAATGAAAAACTGTTTTTT. Its protein is CASIGGTHNEKLFF.